Sequencing of this T cell receptor (beta chain) was carried out in a study of hypomethylating agent response in myelodysplastic syndrome (dated by TCRdb to 2020 to 2022). About the investigation overall: The hypomethylating agents azacitidine (about 75% of the 11) or decitabine (3 of 11) were used to treat the patients. Complete response or hematologic improvement was achieved by six patients, and about 5 patients were classified as non-responders. Complete response or hematologic improvement counted as response, and patients meeting neither criterion were classed as non-responders. Among the myelodysplastic syndrome patients in the cohort, roughly 10 were male and 2 were female. On average the patients were 72.2 +/- 6.3 years old, and a diploid cytogenetic profile was seen most often. The mutation found most frequently was TET2, which appeared in about 50% of the 11 patients. Findings and caveats that apply to the study as a whole: Responders more often showed novel clonotypes emerging, while non-responders displayed more contracted clonotypes after treatment. No significant change in richness, rarefaction diversity or clonality was detected after hypomethylating agent treatment, either across all patients or within response groups. The cohort was small, with only about 10 patients analyzed. The shared GLIPH2 clusters might recognize novel MDS antigens, but this possibility was not confirmed and requires experimental validation. Because the healthy control donors and the MDS patients were not matched by age, the comparison between MDS and healthy samples could have been affected.

Ends trimmed: V by 4 bases, J by 1 base; bases unmatched to a gene: 9. Taken from cysteine to phenylalanine, the CDR3 has 16 residues. Here the CDR3 DNA is all that survives: 48 bases in frame from base 1. CDR1 SGHTS and CDR2 YDEGEE are derived from the germline V gene. Library generation was performed with the immunoSEQ multiplex PCR assay. Survey resolution was used, with two replicates of approximately 200 ng each, totaling approximately 400 ng of DNA per sample. Rearranged TCRB sequences in genomic DNA were detected with the hsTCRB kit, which uses multiplex PCR primers directed at V and J genes. In the first PCR, the CDR3 region was amplified for around 28 cycles with the QIAGEN Multiplex PCR Kit. A second PCR of around 8 cycles attached sample barcodes and Illumina adapters to each replicate. Quantification of the pooled libraries was done with a QuantStudio 6 and the KAPA library quantification kit. About 15 pM of pooled libraries was sequenced on an Illumina MiSeq using 156-cycle single-end reads and a 15-cycle index read. The source study handled its data this way. Of over 150,000 unique clonotypes, about 1.7% were flagged by VDJdb annotation as previously reported viral-epitope-specific. Raw reads were processed by the immunoSEQ Data Assistant and immunoSEQ Analyzer into normalized, annotated TCRB repertoires. BioAnalyzer and version 0.6.5 of the immunarch R package were the tools used for clonotype analysis. Richness was estimated after downsampling every repertoire to the clone count of the smallest repertoire. Fisher's exact tests classified clonotypes as expanded, contracted or novel, with novel meaning zero frequency before treatment. Significantly changed CDR3 beta sequences were clustered with GLIPH2 using simulation_depth=1000 and kmer_min_depth=3, and CDR3s shorter than five residues were excluded. TCRdb took this table from immuneACCESS and kept in-frame rearrangements with V and J called. Such tables lack part of the clones; where checked against another copy, unresolved V genes explain under half of the gap, and the rest is unexplained. V, J and clone size are those of that table, while D and trimming were read from the DNA. Counted in this sample were 2,000 or so clones; approximately 78% of them appeared once. The biggest ten clones account for around a sixth of the sample.

Bulk bone marrow was analyzed, and T-cell subsets were not sorted. Bone marrow from under 13 myelodysplastic syndrome patients was immunosequenced for TCR beta CDR3 regions before and after hypomethylating agent therapy. To track the repertoire longitudinally, every patient provided one baseline bone marrow along with two to three bone marrows taken at different post-treatment timepoints. Genomic DNA was isolated from whole bone marrow, and DNA quality was assessed with TapeStation, NanoDrop OneC and PicoGreen assays. This clone appeared once. Which antigen it targets is not known. No base quality values were provided; no much bigger clone lies one nucleotide off.

The clonotype originates from a human donor with myelodysplastic syndrome. The V and J genes are TRBV5-8 and TRBJ2-5, and 8 junctional nucleotides match TRBD1. The starting material was bone marrow, obtained before or after starting hypomethylating agent treatment for myelodysplastic syndrome (not recorded which). Here is the DNA: TGTGCCAGCAGCCGAGGAGTCGGACAGGGCCAAGAGACCCAGTACTTC. It translates as CASSRGVGQGQETQYF.